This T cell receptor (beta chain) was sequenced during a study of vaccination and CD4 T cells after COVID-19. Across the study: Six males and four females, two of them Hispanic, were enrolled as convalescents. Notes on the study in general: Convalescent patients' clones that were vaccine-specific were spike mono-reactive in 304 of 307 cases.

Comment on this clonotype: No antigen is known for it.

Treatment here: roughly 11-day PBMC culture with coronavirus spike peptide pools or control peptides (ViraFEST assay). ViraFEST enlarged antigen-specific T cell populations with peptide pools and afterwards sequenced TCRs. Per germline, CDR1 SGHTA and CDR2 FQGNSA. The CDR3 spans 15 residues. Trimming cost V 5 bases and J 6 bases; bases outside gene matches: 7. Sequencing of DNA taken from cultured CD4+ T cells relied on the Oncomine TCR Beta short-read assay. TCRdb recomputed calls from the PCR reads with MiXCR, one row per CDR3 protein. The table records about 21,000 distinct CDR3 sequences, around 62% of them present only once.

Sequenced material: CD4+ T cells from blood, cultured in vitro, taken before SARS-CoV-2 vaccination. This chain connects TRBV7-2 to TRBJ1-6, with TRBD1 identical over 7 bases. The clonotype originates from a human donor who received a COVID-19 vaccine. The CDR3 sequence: CASSPRQGGNSPLHF. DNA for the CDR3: TGTGCCAGCAGCCCCCGACAGGGCGGTAATTCACCCCTCCACTTT. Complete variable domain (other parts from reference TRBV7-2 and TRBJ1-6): GAGVSQSPSNKVTEKGKDVELRCDPISGHTALYWYRQSLGQGLEFLIYFQGNSAPDKSGLPSDRFSAERTGGSVSTLTIQRTQQEDSAVYLCASSPRQGGNSPLHFGNGTRLTVT.